These T cell receptor beta chains were read from a single sample in a study of regulatory T cells in long-lasting Graves disease. TCRdb reprocessed the multiplex PCR reads via MiXCR and lists one record per CDR3 protein. This sample has 600,000 to 850,000 distinct CDR3 sequences, with 30% found just once. This specimen was peripheral blood mononuclear cells (PBMCs), taken when the disease was refractory, from a patient treated with antithyroid drugs. All receptors come from a female donor with Graves disease. Both conserved end residues are part of each CDR3. Fields, in order: V gene, D gene, J gene, clone size, CDR3 DNA, CDR3 protein. The D gene is left open where the match is weak. Not every row has a clone size; where given, it reads once, few, many or a size class.

>TRBV6-1|TRBD1|TRBJ1-5|.
TGTGCCAGCAGGCCTTCCGGGACAGGGGACTATAGCAATCAGCCCCAGCATTTT
CASRPSGTGDYSNQPQHF
>TRBV15|TRBD1|TRBJ1-6|.
TGTGCCACCAGCAGAGAGGGGGACAGCAATTCACCCCTCCACTTT
CATSREGDSNSPLHF
>TRBV6-1|.|TRBJ1-4|.
TGTGCCAGCAGCCCCCTGGTTGCAACTAATGAAAAACTGTTTTTT
CASSPLVATNEKLFF
>TRBV18|.|TRBJ2-5|few
TGTGCCAGCTCACCATTGACTAGTTCACAAGAGACCCAGTACTTC
CASSPLTSSQETQYF
>TRBV4-2|.|TRBJ1-5|few
TGTGCCAGCAGCCAACAGGGTGTTGGGCAGCCCCAGCATTTT
CASSQQGVGQPQHF
>TRBV11-3|.|TRBJ1-2|many
TGTGCCAGCAGCCAAAGGTCCGGGCAGACTAACTATGGCTACACCTTC
CASSQRSGQTNYGYTF
>TRBV12-3/TRBV12-4|TRBD1|TRBJ2-3|few
TGTGCCAGCAGTTACCGCAGGGGGACCAGCACAGATACGCAGTATTTT
CASSYRRGTSTDTQYF
>TRBV27|.|TRBJ1-2|few
TGTGCCAGCTGGGGACCGAGGGACGCCCCGTATGGCTACACCTTC
CASWGPRDAPYGYTF
>TRBV7-9|.|TRBJ1-6|.
TGTGCCAGCAGCTTATCGAAAGGGTATAATTCACCCCTCCACTTT
CASSLSKGYNSPLHF
>TRBV18|.|TRBJ2-5|few
TGTGCCAGCTCACCACCCCGGATTGGAGGCGGGCGAGCGGAGACCCAGTACTTC
CASSPPRIGGGRAETQYF